Listed below are T cell receptor beta chains from one sample, sequenced in a study of shared clonotypes between healthy human individuals. TCRdb's copy holds only in-frame clones and misses some; the assay was immunoSEQ multiplex PCR. Of over a million clones in the sample, around 74% were seen once. Sequences were obtained from memory CD4+ T cells sorted from blood. The receptors shown here come from a man aged 18 to 29 in good health. Each CDR3 is given with its conserved first and last residue. The D gene is left open where the match is weak. Clone sizes are given selectively: once, few, many, or a class where the clone is expanded.

TRBJ1-1 | . | TRBV15 | few | TGTGCCACCAGCAGAGATAGGATGGTGAACACTGAAGCTTTCTTT | CATSRDRMVNTEAFF
TRBJ1-2 | . | TRBV6-1 | few | TGTGCCAGCAGCCGAACAGGGCCGAACTATGGCTACACCTTC | CASSRTGPNYGYTF
TRBJ2-7 | TRBD2 | TRBV5-1 | . | TGCGCCAGCAGCTTCCTAGCGGGAGAGGGGTCCTACGAGCAGTACTTC | CASSFLAGEGSYEQYF
TRBJ2-6 | . | TRBV28 | . | TGTGCCAGCAGCCAACCGCAGGGTCTAGGTGGGGCCAACGTCCTGACTTTC | CASSQPQGLGGANVLTF
TRBJ2-3 | . | TRBV6-1 | . | TGTGCCAGCAGCCTACGGGACACTAGCACAGATACGCAGTATTTT | CASSLRDTSTDTQYF
TRBJ1-2 | . | TRBV7-9 | . | TGTGCCAGCAGCCTTGCGGGGTCGGATGGCTACACCTTC | CASSLAGSDGYTF
TRBJ2-3 | . | TRBV6-6 | . | TGTGCCAGCAGTTACCCCGCGGATACGCAGTATTTT | CASSYPADTQYF
TRBJ1-6 | . | TRBV28 | few | TGTGCCAGCAGCGAGTTACGGGTAGTGGGGAATTCACCCCTCCACTTT | CASSELRVVGNSPLHF
TRBJ1-1 | TRBD1 | TRBV15 | . | TGTGCCACCCGATTGACAGGGGCAGGAAACACTGAAGCTTTCTTT | CATRLTGAGNTEAFF
TRBJ2-3 | . | TRBV5-1 | . | TGCGCCAGCAGCGGACCTCTGCGTCCAGATACGCAGTATTTT | CASSGPLRPDTQYF
TRBJ1-3 | TRBD1 | TRBV7-6 | few | TGTGCCAGCAGCGACATAACAGGGGGCGGTGGAAACACCATATATTTT | CASSDITGGGGNTIYF
TRBJ1-6 | TRBD1 | TRBV19 | . | TGTGCCAGTAGTGCGACAGGGGGCGCGGGGAATTCACCCCTCCACTTT | CASSATGGAGNSPLHF
TRBJ2-3 | TRBD2 | TRBV9 | . | TGTGCCAGCAGCGTAGATCCAGCTAGCGGGGGCACAGATACGCAGTATTTT | CASSVDPASGGTDTQYF
TRBJ2-5 | . | TRBV15 | few | TGTGCCACCAGCAGCGGACTGGGCCAAGAGACCCAGTACTTC | CATSSGLGQETQYF
TRBJ1-1 | . | TRBV7-9 | . | TGTGCCAGCAGCGTGGCCGGGGGTATGGGCACTGAAGCTTTCTTT | CASSVAGGMGTEAFF
TRBJ1-4 | . | TRBV7-2 | . | TGTGCCAGCAGCTTAGCAGGGGGTCTAACTAATGAAAAACTGTTTTTT | CASSLAGGLTNEKLFF
TRBJ2-7 | . | TRBV28 | . | TGTGCCAGCAGGTACACGGACGAGCAGTACTTC | CASRYTDEQYF
TRBJ2-1 | TRBD1 | TRBV5-1 | . | TGCGCCAGCAGCTTGGGACAGGGCGATGAGCAGTTCTTC | CASSLGQGDEQFF
TRBJ2-2 | TRBD2 | TRBV27 | . | TGTGCCAGCAGTTTATACGGGAGGGGGTCCGGGGAGCTGTTTTTT | CASSLYGRGSGELFF
TRBJ1-2 | TRBD1 | TRBV18 | . | TGTGCCAGCTCACTACCGGGACAGGCCTTCGGTGGCTACACCTTC | CASSLPGQAFGGYTF
TRBJ1-1 | . | TRBV2 | few | TGTGCCAGCCTCAGGAACACTGAAGCTTTCTTT | CASLRNTEAFF
TRBJ2-4 | TRBD1 | TRBV10-3 | . | TGTGCCATCAGTGAAGACAGGGCTCAAGCCAAAAACATTCAGTACTTC | CAISEDRAQAKNIQYF
TRBJ2-1 | . | TRBV19 | many | TGTGCCAGTAGTTACTCGGAGGGCAATGAGCAGTTCTTC | CASSYSEGNEQFF
TRBJ2-2 | . | TRBV14 | . | TGTGCCAGCGCCGCGAGTAGGCTCGGCGGGGAGCTGTTTTTT | CASAASRLGGELFF
TRBJ1-4 | . | TRBV2 | . | TGTGCCAGCAGTGGGGTACTTAATGAAAAACTGTTTTTT | CASSGVLNEKLFF
TRBJ2-3 | . | TRBV5-4 | few | TGTGCCAGCAGCCAGAACACAGATACGCAGTATTTT | CASSQNTDTQYF
TRBJ2-5 | TRBD1 | TRBV18 | . | TGTGCCAGCTCCCCAATCCAGGGGACAGGGGCCAGGGGAGAGACCCAGTACTTC | CASSPIQGTGARGETQYF
TRBJ2-2 | . | TRBV10-1 | few | TGCGCCAGCAGTGAGAGCGGGGAGCTGTTTTTT | CASSESGELFF
TRBJ2-7 | . | TRBV10-3 | . | TGTGCCATCAGTGAGTCGGTAGGGGCCTACGAGCAGTACTTC | CAISESVGAYEQYF
TRBJ1-1 | TRBD1 | TRBV4-2 | . | TGTGCCAGCAGCTCGAACTCAGGGGGTCGGGCTTTCTTT | CASSSNSGGRAFF